The rows below give T cell receptor beta chains drawn from one sample of a study of blood T cell repertoires in COVID-19. Assay: immunoSEQ multiplex PCR; the TCRdb copy retains only in-frame clones and omits some. The sample yields fewer than 250,000 clones, around 84% seen once. The sequencing input was PBMCs or T cells enriched from blood (not recorded which). The source of these receptors is a woman aged 25-40 years who had been exposed to COVID-19. CDR3s include the opening cysteine and the closing phenylalanine or tryptophan. Fields, in order: clone size, D gene, V gene, J gene, CDR3 protein, CDR3 DNA. D genes are given only for firm matches. Only some rows state a clone size, as once, few, many or a class for expanded clones.

.,.,TRBV7-2,TRBJ1-2,CASSPGTYLYGYTF,TGTGCCAGCAGCCCCGGGACTTATCTCTATGGCTACACCTTC
.,.,TRBV29-1,TRBJ2-6,CSVVASVPGANVLTF,TGCAGCGTTGTAGCATCGGTCCCTGGGGCCAACGTCCTGACTTTC
few,.,TRBV9,TRBJ1-3,CASTQGVTTGNTIYF,TGTGCCAGCACCCAAGGGGTCACGACTGGAAACACCATATATTTT
.,TRBD1,TRBV7-8,TRBJ1-2,CASSSRQGANYGYTF,TGTGCCAGCAGCTCGAGACAGGGGGCTAACTATGGCTACACCTTC
.,.,TRBV10-1,TRBJ1-1,CASSLGGTNTEAFF,TGCGCCAGCAGCCTGGGCGGGACGAACACTGAAGCTTTCTTT
few,.,TRBV19,TRBJ1-1,CASSTGGTNTEAFF,TGTGCCAGTAGTACCGGGGGGACGAACACTGAAGCTTTCTTT
.,TRBD1,TRBV29-1,TRBJ2-2,CSVGDSRHGELFF,TGCAGCGTTGGGGACAGTCGGCACGGGGAGCTGTTTTTT
.,.,TRBV23-1,TRBJ1-3,CASSPRQALSGNTIYF,TGCGCCAGCAGTCCAAGACAGGCACTCTCTGGAAACACCATATATTTT
.,.,TRBV7-8,TRBJ2-7,CASSWIYNAGEQYF,TGTGCCAGCAGCTGGATATATAATGCGGGGGAGCAGTACTTC
.,.,TRBV5-4,TRBJ1-3,CASSSEPGSGNTIYF,TGTGCCAGCAGCTCCGAACCGGGCTCTGGAAACACCATATATTTT
.,TRBD1,TRBV7-6,TRBJ2-5,CASSLALGRGLSQETQYF,TGTGCCAGCAGCTTGGCTCTTGGTAGGGGGCTTTCCCAAGAGACCCAGTACTTC
.,.,TRBV11-2,TRBJ2-1,CASSSGSYNEQFF,TGTGCCAGCAGCTCCGGCTCCTACAATGAGCAGTTCTTC
.,TRBD2,TRBV18,TRBJ2-3,CASSPLAGATDTQYF,TGTGCCAGCTCACCACTAGCGGGGGCCACAGATACGCAGTATTTT
.,.,TRBV25-1,TRBJ2-2,CASAGSFPAYLAGELFF,TGTGCCAGCGCCGGCTCTTTCCCCGCGTATCTAGCCGGGGAGCTGTTTTTT
few,TRBD1,TRBV9,TRBJ1-2,CASSHRGSGGYTF,TGTGCCAGCAGCCACAGGGGAAGCGGCGGCTACACCTTC
.,TRBD2,TRBV7-9,TRBJ2-1,CASSLGASGYYNEQFF,TGTGCCAGCAGCTTAGGGGCTAGCGGGTACTACAATGAGCAGTTCTTC
once,TRBD1,TRBV9,TRBJ1-1,CASGGQGLSSKAFF,TGTGCCAGCGGGGGACAGGGATTATCTTCAAAAGCTTTCTTT
.,.,TRBV29-1,TRBJ2-7,CSARDSTKSAYEQYF,TGCAGCGCCCGGGACTCCACCAAGTCCGCCTACGAGCAGTACTTC
.,.,TRBV5-8,TRBJ1-5,CASSLVRGASQPQHF,TGTGCCAGCAGCTTGGTTCGGGGGGCGAGTCAGCCCCAGCATTTT